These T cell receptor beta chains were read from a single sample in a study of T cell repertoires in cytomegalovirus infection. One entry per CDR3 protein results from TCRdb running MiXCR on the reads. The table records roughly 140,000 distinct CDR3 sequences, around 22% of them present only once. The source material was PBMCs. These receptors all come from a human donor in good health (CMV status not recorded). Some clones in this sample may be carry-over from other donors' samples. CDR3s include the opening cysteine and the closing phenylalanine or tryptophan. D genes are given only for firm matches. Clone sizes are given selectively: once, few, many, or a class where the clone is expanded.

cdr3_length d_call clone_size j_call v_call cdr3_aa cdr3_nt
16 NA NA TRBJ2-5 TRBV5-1 CASSPKGQGLLETQYF TGCGCCAGCAGCCCTAAGGGGCAGGGTTTGTTAGAGACCCAGTACTTC
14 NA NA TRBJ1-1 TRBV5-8 CASSLDSDDTEAFF TGTGCCAGCAGCTTGGACTCCGACGACACTGAAGCTTTCTTT
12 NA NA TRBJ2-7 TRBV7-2 CASSLGFYEQYF TGTGCCAGCAGCTTAGGGTTCTACGAGCAGTACTTC
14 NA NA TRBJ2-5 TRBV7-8 CASSPEWRQETQYF TGTGCCAGCAGCCCCGAGTGGCGGCAAGAGACCCAGTACTTC
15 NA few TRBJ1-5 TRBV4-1 CASSPIPRGNQPQHF TGCGCCAGCAGTCCGATACCGAGGGGCAATCAGCCCCAGCATTTT
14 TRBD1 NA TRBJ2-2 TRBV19 CAISDRGGTGELFF TGTGCCATTTCGGACAGGGGAGGAACCGGGGAGCTGTTTTTT
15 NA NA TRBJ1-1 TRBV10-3 CAISEMELMNTEAFF TGTGCCATCAGTGAAATGGAACTCATGAACACTGAAGCTTTCTTT
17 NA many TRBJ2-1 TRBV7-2 CASSLGSLAFKYNEQFF TGTGCCAGCAGCTTAGGTTCCCTAGCGTTTAAGTACAATGAGCAGTTCTTC
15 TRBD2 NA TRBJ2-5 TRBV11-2 CASSLTSAGVETQHF TGTGCCAGCAGCCTCACTTCGGCGGGGGTTGAGACCCAGCACTTC
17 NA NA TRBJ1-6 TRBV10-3 CAISESLSTRQFSPLHF TGTGCCATCAGTGAGTCTCTTTCAACCCGACAGTTTTCACCCCTCCACTTT
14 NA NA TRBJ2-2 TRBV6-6 CASSYGGNTGELFF TGTGCCAGCAGTTACGGCGGGAACACCGGGGAGCTGTTTTTT
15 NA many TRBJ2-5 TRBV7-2 CASSLDPVEVETQYF TGTGCCAGCAGCTTAGATCCAGTAGAGGTGGAGACCCAGTACTTC
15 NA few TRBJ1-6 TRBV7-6 CASSLGGDGYSPLHF TGTGCCAGCAGCTTGGGGGGGGACGGTTATTCACCCCTCCACTTT
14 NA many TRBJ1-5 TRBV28 CASMGDNSNQPQHF TGTGCCAGCATGGGGGACAATAGCAATCAGCCCCAGCATTTT
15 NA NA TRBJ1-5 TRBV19 CASSIAGNGNQPQHF TGTGCCAGTAGTATAGCGGGGAACGGCAATCAGCCCCAGCATTTT
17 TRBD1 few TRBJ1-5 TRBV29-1 CSAETGGRRGSNQPQHF TGCAGCGCCGAGACAGGGGGCAGGAGAGGAAGCAATCAGCCCCAGCATTTT
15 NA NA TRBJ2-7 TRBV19 CASSLHGESSYEQYF TGTGCCAGTAGTCTCCATGGGGAGTCCTCCTACGAGCAGTACTTC
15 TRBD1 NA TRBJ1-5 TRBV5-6 CASSEGTGVRQPQHF TGTGCCAGCAGTGAAGGGACAGGCGTGCGTCAGCCCCAGCATTTT
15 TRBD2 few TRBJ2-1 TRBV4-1 CASSQEGLAGNEQFF TGCGCCAGCAGCCAAGAGGGACTAGCGGGGAATGAGCAGTTCTTC
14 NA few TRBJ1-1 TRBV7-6 CASSLGKGGTEAFF TGTGCCAGCAGCTTAGGAAAGGGCGGCACTGAAGCTTTCTTT
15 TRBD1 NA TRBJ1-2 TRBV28 CASSLYRTGADGYTF TGTGCCAGCAGTTTATATAGGACAGGGGCAGATGGCTACACCTTC
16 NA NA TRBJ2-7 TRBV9 CASSPRPVVSGYEQYF TGTGCCAGCAGCCCCCGTCCTGTGGTTTCAGGCTACGAGCAGTACTTC
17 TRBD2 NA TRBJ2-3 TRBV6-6 CASSFTSGGDSTDTQYF TGTGCCAGCAGTTTTACTAGCGGGGGGGATAGCACAGATACGCAGTATTTT
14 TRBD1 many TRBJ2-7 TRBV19 CASSSGQGSYEQYF TGTGCCAGTAGTTCCGGACAGGGCTCCTACGAGCAGTACTTC
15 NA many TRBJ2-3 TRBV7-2 CASSPWGGGTDTQYF TGTGCCAGCAGCCCCTGGGGCGGGGGCACAGATACGCAGTATTTT
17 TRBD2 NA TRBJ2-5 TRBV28 CASSLAWGLAGEETQYF TGTGCCAGCAGTTTGGCCTGGGGACTAGCGGGAGAGGAGACCCAGTACTTC
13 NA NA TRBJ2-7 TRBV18 CASSPRGGDEQYF TGTGCCAGCTCACCGAGGGGGGGGGACGAGCAGTACTTC
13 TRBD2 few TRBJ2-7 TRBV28 CASRLAGTYEQYF TGTGCCAGCAGGCTAGCGGGAACCTACGAGCAGTACTTC
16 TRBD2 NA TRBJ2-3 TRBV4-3 CASSQSTSGSSDTQYF TGCGCCAGCAGCCAGTCGACTAGCGGGAGTTCAGATACGCAGTATTTT
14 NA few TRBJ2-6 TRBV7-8 CASSSVGGANVLTF TGTGCCAGCAGCTCCGTTGGTGGGGCCAACGTCCTGACTTTC
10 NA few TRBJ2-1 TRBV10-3 CATGTAGSFF TGTGCCACCGGGACAGCGGGCTCGTTCTTC
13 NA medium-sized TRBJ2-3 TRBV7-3 CASSPNDESTQYF TGTGCCAGCAGCCCTAACGATGAGTCTACGCAGTATTTT
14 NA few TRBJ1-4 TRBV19 CASTHRATNEKLFF TGTGCCAGTACCCACAGGGCAACTAATGAAAAACTGTTTTTT
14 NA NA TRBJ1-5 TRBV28 CASSFTDRGQPQHF TGTGCCAGCAGTTTTACCGACCGGGGGCAGCCCCAGCATTTT
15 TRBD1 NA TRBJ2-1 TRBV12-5 CASGLRGTENNEQFF TGTGCTAGTGGTTTACGAGGGACAGAAAACAATGAGCAGTTCTTC
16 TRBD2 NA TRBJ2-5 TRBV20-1 CSARDTDGGIQETQYF TGCAGTGCTAGAGATACGGACGGGGGGATTCAAGAGACCCAGTACTTC
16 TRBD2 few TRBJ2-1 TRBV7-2 CASNHRGTSGYNEQFF TGTGCCAGCAACCATCGGGGGACTAGCGGATACAATGAGCAGTTCTTC
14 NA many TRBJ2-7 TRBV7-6 CASSYRGGSYEQYF TGTGCCAGCAGCTACAGGGGGGGGTCCTACGAGCAGTACTTC
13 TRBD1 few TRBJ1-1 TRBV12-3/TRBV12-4 CASSSFRGGEAFF TGTGCCAGCAGTTCTTTCAGGGGGGGGGAAGCTTTCTTT
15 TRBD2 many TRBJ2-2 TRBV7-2 CASSLGLAGSEELFF TGTGCCAGCAGCTTAGGACTAGCGGGGTCGGAGGAGCTGTTTTTT
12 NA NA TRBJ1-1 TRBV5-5 CASSLVRVEAFF TGTGCCAGCAGCTTGGTCAGAGTCGAAGCTTTCTTT
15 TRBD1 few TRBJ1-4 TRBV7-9 CASSLGQAGSEKLFF TGTGCCAGCAGTTTGGGACAGGCGGGATCTGAAAAACTGTTTTTT
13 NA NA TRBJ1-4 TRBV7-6 CASSLGGGEKLFF TGTGCCAGCAGCTTAGGAGGGGGAGAAAAACTGTTTTTT
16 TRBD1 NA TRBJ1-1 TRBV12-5 CASGLVPGQVNTEAFF TGTGCTAGTGGTTTGGTCCCGGGACAGGTGAACACTGAAGCTTTCTTT
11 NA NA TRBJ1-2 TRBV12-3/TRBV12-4 CASSLGHGFTF TGTGCCAGCAGTTTAGGGCATGGCTTCACCTTC
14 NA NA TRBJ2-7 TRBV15 CATSRDMMGYEQYF TGTGCCACCAGCAGAGACATGATGGGTTACGAGCAGTACTTC
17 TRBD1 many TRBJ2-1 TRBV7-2 CASSLIGGTGAYNEQFF TGTGCCAGCAGCTTAATAGGCGGGACAGGGGCCTACAATGAGCAGTTCTTC
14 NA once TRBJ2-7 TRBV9 CASSAEGEADEQYF TGTGCCAGCAGCGCCGAGGGAGAGGCGGACGAGCAGTACTTC
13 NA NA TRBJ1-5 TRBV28 CASTDRSNQPQHF TGTGCCAGCACTGATAGATCCAATCAGCCCCAGCATTTT
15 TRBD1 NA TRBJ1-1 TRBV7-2 CASSSDRVGNTEAFF TGTGCCAGCAGCTCGGACAGGGTGGGGAACACTGAAGCTTTCTTT
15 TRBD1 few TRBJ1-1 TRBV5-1 CASQEGAGGNTEAFF TGCGCCAGCCAAGAGGGGGCCGGAGGGAACACTGAAGCTTTCTTT
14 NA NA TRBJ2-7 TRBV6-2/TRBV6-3 CASSLTSNFHEQYF TGTGCCAGCAGCCTGACTAGTAACTTCCACGAGCAGTACTTC
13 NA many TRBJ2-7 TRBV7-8 CASRNHVPYEQYF TGTGCCAGCCGCAACCACGTTCCCTACGAGCAGTACTTC
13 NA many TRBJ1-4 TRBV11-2 CASSSWSGEKLFF TGTGCCAGCAGCTCATGGTCCGGGGAAAAACTGTTTTTT
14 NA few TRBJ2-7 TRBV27 CATMRGVEGYEQYF TGTGCCACCATGAGGGGTGTCGAGGGGTACGAGCAGTACTTC